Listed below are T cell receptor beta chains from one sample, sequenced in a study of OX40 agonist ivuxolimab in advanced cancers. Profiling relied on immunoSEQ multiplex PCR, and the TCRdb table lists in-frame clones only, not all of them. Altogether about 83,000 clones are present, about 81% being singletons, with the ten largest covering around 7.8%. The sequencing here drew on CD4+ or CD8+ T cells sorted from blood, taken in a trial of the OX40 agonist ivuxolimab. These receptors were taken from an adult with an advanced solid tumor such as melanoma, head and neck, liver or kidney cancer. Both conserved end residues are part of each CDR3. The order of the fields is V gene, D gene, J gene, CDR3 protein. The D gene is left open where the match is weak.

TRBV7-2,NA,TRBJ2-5,CASSFGRPGETQYF
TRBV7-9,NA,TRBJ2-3,CASSLGYLTQDTQYF
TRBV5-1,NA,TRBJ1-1,CASSLVTGKNTEAFF
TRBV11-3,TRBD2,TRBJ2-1,CASSPGTTYNEQFF
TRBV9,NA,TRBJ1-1,CASSIGQDTEAFF
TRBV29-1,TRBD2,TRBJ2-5,CSVAGRGGQETQYF
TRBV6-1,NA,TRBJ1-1,CASLPKMNTEAFF
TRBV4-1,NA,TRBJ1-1,CASSQGQFYTEAFF
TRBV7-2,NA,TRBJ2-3,CASSGAGRTDTQYF
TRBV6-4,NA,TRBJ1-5,CASSAELNQPQHF
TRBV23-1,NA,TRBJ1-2,CASSQVAGFCGYTF
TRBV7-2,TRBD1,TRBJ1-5,CASSPPDRGSQPQHF
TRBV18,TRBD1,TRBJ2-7,CASSPSQGAGEQYF
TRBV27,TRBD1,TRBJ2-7,CASSSSTGTGVYEQYF
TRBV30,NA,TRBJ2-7,CAWRSPGMSHEQYF
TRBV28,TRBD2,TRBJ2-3,CASSPGGSSTDTQYF
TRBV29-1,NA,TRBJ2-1,CSVGLGTLYNEQFF
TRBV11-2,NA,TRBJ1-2,CASSPETGAPGYGYTF
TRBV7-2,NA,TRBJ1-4,CASSSNWGSEKLFF
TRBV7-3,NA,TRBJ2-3,CASSLGQGYDTQYF
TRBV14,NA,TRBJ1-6,CASSQDSRTAGSYNSPLHF
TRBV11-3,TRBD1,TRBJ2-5,CASSATGGLKTQYF
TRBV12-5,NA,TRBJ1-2,CASGLERGYGYTF
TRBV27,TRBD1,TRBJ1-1,CASSLAGQGNTEAFF
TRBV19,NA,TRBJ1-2,CASSIVAVANYGYTF
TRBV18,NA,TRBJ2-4,CASSSLGVAKNIQYF
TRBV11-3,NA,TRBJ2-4,CASSLASGTYKNIQYF
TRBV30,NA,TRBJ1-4,CAWKGGGAKKLFF